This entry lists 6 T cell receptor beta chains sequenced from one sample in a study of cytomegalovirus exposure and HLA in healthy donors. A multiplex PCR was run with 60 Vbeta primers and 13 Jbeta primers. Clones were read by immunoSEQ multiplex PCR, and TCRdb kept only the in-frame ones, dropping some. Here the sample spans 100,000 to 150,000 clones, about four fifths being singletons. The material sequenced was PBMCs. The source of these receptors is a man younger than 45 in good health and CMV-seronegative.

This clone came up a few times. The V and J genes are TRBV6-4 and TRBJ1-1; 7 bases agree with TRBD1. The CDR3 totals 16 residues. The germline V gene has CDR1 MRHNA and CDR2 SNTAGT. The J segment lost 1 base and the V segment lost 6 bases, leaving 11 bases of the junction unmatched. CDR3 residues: CASRPNRGGGNTEAFF. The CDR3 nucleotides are TGTGCCAGCAGACCCAACAGGGGAGGTGGGAACACTGAAGCTTTCTTT.

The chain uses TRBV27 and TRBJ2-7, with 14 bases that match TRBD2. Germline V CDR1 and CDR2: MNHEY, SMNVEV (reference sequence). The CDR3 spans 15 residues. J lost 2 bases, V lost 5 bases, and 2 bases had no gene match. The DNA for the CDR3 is TGTGCCAGCAGTGGGACTAGCGGGGGAGCCTACGAGCAGTACTTC. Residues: CASSGTSGGAYEQYF.

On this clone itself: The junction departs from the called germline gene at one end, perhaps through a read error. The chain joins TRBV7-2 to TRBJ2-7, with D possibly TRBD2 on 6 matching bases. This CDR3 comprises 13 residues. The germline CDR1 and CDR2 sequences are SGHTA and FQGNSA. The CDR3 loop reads CASSLAGSGNECF. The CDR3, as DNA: TGTGCCAGCAGCTTAGCCGGTAGCGGTAACGAGTGCTTC.

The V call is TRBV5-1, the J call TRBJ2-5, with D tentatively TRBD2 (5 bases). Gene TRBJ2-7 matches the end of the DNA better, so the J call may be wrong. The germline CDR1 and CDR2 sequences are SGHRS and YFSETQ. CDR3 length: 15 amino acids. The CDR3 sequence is CASSLIGNSGYEQYF. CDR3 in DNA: TGCGCCAGCAGCTTGATTGGGAATTCGGGGTACGAGCAGTACTTC.

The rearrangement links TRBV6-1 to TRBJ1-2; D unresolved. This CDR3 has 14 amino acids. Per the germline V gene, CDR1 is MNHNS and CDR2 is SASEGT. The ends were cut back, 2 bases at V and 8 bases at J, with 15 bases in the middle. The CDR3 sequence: CASSEQPDPRGYTF. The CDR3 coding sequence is TGTGCCAGCAGTGAACAGCCCGACCCCAGGGGCTACACCTTC.

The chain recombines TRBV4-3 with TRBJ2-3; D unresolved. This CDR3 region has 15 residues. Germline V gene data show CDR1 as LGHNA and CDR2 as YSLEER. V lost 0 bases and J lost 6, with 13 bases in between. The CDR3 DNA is TGCGCCAGCAGCCAAGAGGTGCTAGGCCCGGATACGCAGTATTTT. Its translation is CASSQEVLGPDTQYF.